This entry lists 23 T cell receptor beta chains sequenced from one sample in a study of CD8 T cells in Susac syndrome. Random hexamers served to reverse transcribe roughly 0.45 to 1 ug RNA. TCRdb ran MiXCR on the immunoSEQ multiplex PCR reads and lists one entry per CDR3 protein. The sample carries around 81,000 distinct CDR3 sequences, 94% recorded once. Source material: CD8+ T cells from PBMCs. The receptors here all came from a human donor with Susac syndrome.

The chain recombines TRBV7-9 with TRBJ2-7, with 10 bases lining up with TRBD1. The CDR3 extends over 15 amino acids. V was clipped by 4 bases and J by 7 bases; unmatched bases: 10. Germline V CDR1 and CDR2: SEHNR, FQNEAQ (reference sequence). The CDR3 loop reads CASSSLRTGGIEQYF. Here the CDR3 DNA reads TGTGCCAGCAGCTCACTTAGGACAGGGGGTATTGAGCAGTACTTC. Together with reference TRBV7-9 and TRBJ2-7, the CDR3 gives the full variable domain: DTGVSQNPRHKITKRGQNVTFRCDPISEHNRLYWYRQTLGQGPEFLTYFQNEAQLEKSRLLSDRFSAERPKGSFSTLEIQRTEQGDSAMYLCASSSLRTGGIEQYFGPGTRLTVT.

V and J are TRBV5-4 and TRBJ2-3; 8 bases line up with TRBD2. With V trimmed by 4 bases and J by 0 bases, 13 bases remained unmatched. CDR3 size: 18 residues. Germline CDR1 and CDR2: SGHNT and YYREEE (reference sequence). DNA of the CDR3: TGTGCCAGCAGCATGGGGAGTAGCGGGACCTCAAGCACAGATACGCAGTATTTT. It encodes CASSMGSSGTSSTDTQYF. Drawing the rest from reference TRBV5-4 and TRBJ2-3, the complete variable domain is ETGVTQSPTHLIKTRGQQVTLRCSSQSGHNTVSWYQQALGQGPQFIFQYYREEENGRGNFPPRFSGLQFPNYSSELNVNALELDDSALYLCASSMGSSGTSSTDTQYFGPGTRLTVL.

This clonotype was detected only once. The chain employs TRBV4-2 and TRBJ2-3; 11 bases align to TRBD2. Germline CDR1 reads LGHNA; CDR2 reads YNFKEQ. Trimming removed 4 bases from V and 0 bases from J; junction bases left unmatched: 9. The CDR3 covers 18 residues. Here the CDR3 reads CASSPLPGTSGSTDTQYF. CDR3 nucleotide sequence: TGTGCCAGCAGCCCCTTGCCCGGGACTAGCGGTAGCACAGATACGCAGTATTTT.

The CDR3 is CASSPPREDTQYF. Here the CDR3 DNA reads TGTGCCAGCAGCCCCCCCCGGGAAGATACGCAGTATTTT. The chain carries TRBV7-9 and TRBJ2-3; D is possibly TRBD2 (5 bases). The CDR3 totals 13 residues. Germline V gene lookup returns CDR1 SEHNR and CDR2 FQNEAQ (reference sequence). V lost 5 bases, J lost 5 bases, and 11 bases lay in between.

This chain joins TRBV11-3 and TRBJ2-5, with unresolved D. CDR3 length: 13 amino acids. V dropped 2 bases and J dropped 6 bases, with 10 bases sitting between them. In germline, CDR1 is SGHNT, CDR2 YENEEA. CDR3 protein: CASSLTLGKTQYF. In DNA, the CDR3 is TGTGCCAGCAGCTTAACGTTGGGAAAGACCCAGTACTTC.

This chain uses TRBV24-1 with TRBJ2-5, with TRBD2 matching 7 bases. With V trimmed by 3 bases and J by 6 bases, 3 bases remained unmatched. CDR1 is KGHDR and CDR2 is SFDVKD in the germline V gene. The length of the CDR3 is 13 residues. CDR3 sequence (DNA): TGTGCCACCAGTGATGGGGACTACCAGACCCAGTACTTC. Protein: CATSDGDYQTQYF.

The chain joins TRBV4-2 to TRBJ2-1, with unresolved D. The germline CDR1 and CDR2 sequences are LGHNA and YNFKEQ. The CDR3 spans 15 residues. The ends were cut back, 1 base at V and 0 bases at J, with 7 bases in the middle. In nucleotides, the CDR3 is TGTGCCAGCAGCCAAGGACTTAACTCCTACAATGAGCAGTTCTTC. Translation: CASSQGLNSYNEQFF.

The CDR3 loop is CASSQDRVGEQYF. CDR3 DNA sequence: TGCGCCAGCAGCCAAGACAGGGTGGGCGAGCAGTACTTC. V is TRBV4-3 and J is TRBJ2-7; tentative D call: TRBD1 (5 bases). Germline V lookup: CDR1 LGHNA, CDR2 YSLEER. This CDR3 is 13 amino acids long. The ends were cut back, 0 bases at V and 6 bases at J, with 9 bases in the middle.

This chain connects TRBV27 to TRBJ1-2; D is unclear. Trimming cost V 5 bases and J 0 bases, with 16 bases left between them. CDR3 length equals 16 residues. In germline, CDR1 is MNHEY, CDR2 SMNVEV (reference sequence). The CDR3 region has the DNA TGTGCCAGCAGTCGAATTCTTGACACCTCTAACTATGGCTACACCTTC. Amino acid sequence: CASSRILDTSNYGYTF.

The V gene is TRBV4-2, the J gene TRBJ2-1, with 10 bases matching TRBD2. CDR3 size: 19 residues. Germline V gene lookup returns CDR1 LGHNA and CDR2 YNFKEQ. V dropped 4 bases and J dropped 0; count of bases not matched to a gene: 12. Here the CDR3 DNA reads TGTGCCAGCAGCCTCCCACCCGGGACTAGCGCTCGCTCCTACAATGAGCAGTTCTTC. Translating gives CASSLPPGTSARSYNEQFF.

The chain recombines TRBV30 with TRBJ1-2; possibly TRBD1 for D (6 bases). The ends were cut back, 4 bases at V and 3 bases at J, with 15 bases in the middle. The V gene's germline CDR1 is GTSNPN and CDR2 SVGIG (reference sequence). This CDR3 has 14 residues. CDR3 residues: CAWTSTGYDYGYTF. The DNA of the CDR3 is TGTGCCTGGACATCTACAGGGTACGACTATGGCTACACCTTC.

The chain employs TRBV13 and TRBJ2-2; 10 bases align to TRBD2. The CDR3 sequence is 19 residues long. V dropped 6 bases and J dropped 2; count of bases not matched to a gene: 15. The germline V gene has CDR1 PRHDT and CDR2 FYEKMQ (reference sequence). The CDR3 loop is CASRMELAGGTYNTGELFF. The CDR3, as DNA: TGTGCCAGCAGAATGGAATTAGCGGGGGGCACCTATAACACCGGGGAGCTGTTTTTT.

This sequence joins TRBV6-1 and TRBJ1-6; D gene uncertain. Germline CDR1 is MNHNS and CDR2 is SASEGT. There are 11 residues in the CDR3. The V and J ends lost 5 bases and 6 bases respectively, with 2 bases between them. The CDR3 loop is CASSSNSPLHF. The CDR3 coding sequence is TGTGCCAGCAGTTCTAATTCACCCCTCCACTTT.

The rearrangement joins TRBV7-2 to TRBJ1-2; 11 nucleotides agree with TRBD1. V gave up 6 bases and J gave up 3 bases; unmatched junction bases: 6. The CDR3 extends over 15 amino acids. The V gene's germline CDR1 is SGHTA and CDR2 FQGNSA. The CDR3 bases are TGTGCCAGCAGTTCCGGACAGGGGGCCTACTATGGCTACACCTTC. Its protein product is CASSSGQGAYYGYTF.

V usage is TRBV4-2 and J usage is TRBJ1-2, with 8 bases lining up with TRBD1. Germline lookup yields CDR1 LGHNA and CDR2 YNFKEQ. The CDR3 loop spans 15 amino acids. The trim removed 4 bases at V and 7 bases at J, leaving 11 bases unmatched. As DNA, the CDR3 is TGTGCCAGCAGCCCTACCCCAGGGGGCGCGGGTGGCTACACCTTC. It codes for CASSPTPGGAGGYTF.

This clonotype was picked up one time. The chain combines TRBV3-1 with TRBJ1-4; 7 bases line up with TRBD1. The ends lost 2 bases at V and 4 bases at J; junction bases unmatched: 4. The CDR3 sequence is 15 residues long. Germline loops: CDR1 LGHDT, CDR2 YNNKEL (reference sequence). CDR3 sequence reads: CASSQSGTVNEKLFF. For the CDR3, the DNA is TGTGCCAGCAGCCAATCCGGGACAGTTAATGAAAAACTGTTTTTT.

This clonotype has only one observation. This chain joins TRBV4-3 and TRBJ2-5; D call uncertain. Trimming cost V 0 bases and J 1 base, with 12 bases left between them. CDR1 is LGHNA and CDR2 is YSLEER in the germline V gene. CDR3 size: 16 residues. CDR3 loop: CASSQDWWTVQETQYF. The CDR3, as DNA: TGCGCCAGCAGCCAAGACTGGTGGACGGTCCAAGAGACCCAGTACTTC.

The chain recombines TRBV11-2 with TRBJ2-5; 14 bases map to TRBD2. CDR3 length: 17 amino acids. Germline-derived CDR1 and CDR2 are SGHAT and FQNNGV. J was trimmed by 5 bases and V by 2 bases; bases with no gene match: 7. CDR3 region: CASSLLPGLAGDETQYF. As DNA, the CDR3 is TGTGCCAGCAGCTTACTCCCGGGACTAGCGGGAGATGAGACCCAGTACTTC.

V gene TRBV7-2 combines with J gene TRBJ2-5; no firm D call. Germline CDR1 is SGHTA and CDR2 is FQGNSA. Trimming shortened V by 4 bases and J by 5 bases, and 8 bases separated the two germline ends. The CDR3 runs to 12 residues. The CDR3 DNA reads as TGTGCCAGCAGCTCACACGGGGAGACCCAGTACTTC. Protein: CASSSHGETQYF.

This clonotype was counted once. The chain employs TRBV9 and TRBJ2-2; D is undetermined. This CDR3 is 16 amino acids long. The germline V gene has CDR1 SGDLS and CDR2 YYNGEE. V lost 3 bases to trimming and J lost 0 bases, with 12 bases between them. This chain's CDR3 is CASSAGSSTNTGELFF. As DNA, the CDR3 is TGTGCCAGCAGCGCAGGATCGTCGACGAACACCGGGGAGCTGTTTTTT.

V is TRBV18 and J is TRBJ2-7; the match to TRBD1 covers 10 bases. Germline values: CDR1 KGHSH, CDR2 LQKENI. J was trimmed by 3 bases and V by 5 bases; bases with no gene match: 4. The CDR3 consists of 14 residues. The CDR3 DNA reads as TGTGCCAGCTCAGCCGGGACAGGGGACTACGAGCAGTACTTC. It yields the protein CASSAGTGDYEQYF.

The chain couples TRBV4-3 to TRBJ2-1, with TRBD2 identical over 8 bases. CDR3 length equals 16 residues. V lost 3 bases to trimming and J lost 0 bases; unmatched junction nucleotides: 4. Germline V gene data show CDR1 as LGHNA and CDR2 as YSLEER. The CDR3 region is CASSHERENSYNEQFF. CDR3 DNA: TGCGCCAGCAGCCATGAGCGGGAGAACTCCTACAATGAGCAGTTCTTC.

This clonotype was observed a single time. The V gene is TRBV21-1, the J gene TRBJ2-4. TRBV21-1 represents a pseudogene. The CDR3 has 17 amino acids. Written as DNA, the CDR3 is TGTGCCAGCAGCAAAGCCGGACCGAAGCGAGCCAAAAACATTCAGTACTTC. It translates to CASSKAGPKRAKNIQYF.